This T cell receptor (beta chain) stems from a study of regulatory T cells in long-lasting Graves disease. Through Arm-PCR of CDR3 regions and iRepertoire HTBI primers, TCR beta libraries were built. Via MiXCR, TCRdb re-called the multiplex PCR reads, giving one row per CDR3 protein. Of some 450,000 distinct CDR3 sequences listed, about a sixth are singletons. In germline, CDR1 is MDHEN, CDR2 SYDVKM. CDR3 length: 15 amino acids. The germline V and J ends were trimmed by 7 bases and 4 bases, with 20 bases remaining between them. This clonotype showed up just a few times. Noted time point: newly diagnosed GD, antithyroid drugs for less than 3 months. PBMCs provided the RNA from which the TCR library was made. This sample also belongs to another study, concerning T cells in Graves' hyperthyroidism and ophthalmopathy. In that study: Within blood appeared most thyroid clonotypes that had expanded above 0.001.

The genes are TRBV28 and TRBJ2-7; TRBD1 or TRBD2 may be the D gene (5 bases each). The TCR sequence derives from a woman aged 25 to 39 with Graves disease. The material sequenced was peripheral blood mononuclear cells (PBMCs), taken at new diagnosis, from a patient treated with antithyroid drugs. CDR3 DNA: TGTGCCAGCACTCCGGCCGGGGCAGGGCAATACGAGCAGTACTTC. Amino acids: CASTPAGAGQYEQYF.